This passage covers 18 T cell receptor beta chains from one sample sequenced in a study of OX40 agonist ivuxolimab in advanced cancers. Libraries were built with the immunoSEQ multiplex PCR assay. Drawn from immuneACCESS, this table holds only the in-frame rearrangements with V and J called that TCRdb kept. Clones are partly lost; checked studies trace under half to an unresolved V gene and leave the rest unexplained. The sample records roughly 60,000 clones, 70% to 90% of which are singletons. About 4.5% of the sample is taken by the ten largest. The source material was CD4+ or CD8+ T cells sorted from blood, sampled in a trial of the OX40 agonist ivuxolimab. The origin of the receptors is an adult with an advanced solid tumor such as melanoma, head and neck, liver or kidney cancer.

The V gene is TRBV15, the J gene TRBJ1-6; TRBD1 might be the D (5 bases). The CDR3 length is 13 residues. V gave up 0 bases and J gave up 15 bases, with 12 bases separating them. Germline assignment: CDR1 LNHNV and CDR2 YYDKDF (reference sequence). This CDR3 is CATSRDPRGGLHF. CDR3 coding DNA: TGTGCCACCAGCAGAGACCCGAGGGGAGGCCTCCACTTT.

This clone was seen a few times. Written as DNA, the CDR3 is TGTGCCAGTTCAACAGGGAGGGCCTACGAGCAGTACTTC. As protein: CASSTGRAYEQYF. The rearrangement joins TRBV7-9 to TRBJ2-7; TRBD2 is a possible D gene (7 bases). The CDR3 spans 13 residues. Trimming stripped 9 bases from V and 2 bases from J, with 14 bases between. Germline V lookup: CDR1 SEHNR, CDR2 FQNEAQ (reference sequence). Using reference TRBV7-9 and TRBJ2-7 for the parts outside the CDR3, the full variable domain is DTGVSQNPRHKITKRGQNVTFRCDPISEHNRLYWYRQTLGQGPEFLTYFQNEAQLEKSRLLSDRFSAERPKGSFSTLEIQRTEQGDSAMYLCASSTGRAYEQYFGPGTRLTVT.

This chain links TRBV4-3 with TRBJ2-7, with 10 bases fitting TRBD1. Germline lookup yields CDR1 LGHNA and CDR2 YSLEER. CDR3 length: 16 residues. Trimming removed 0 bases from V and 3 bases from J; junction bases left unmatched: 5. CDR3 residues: CASSQEARTGGYEQYF. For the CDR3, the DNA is TGCGCCAGCAGCCAAGAGGCGAGGACAGGGGGCTACGAGCAGTACTTC.

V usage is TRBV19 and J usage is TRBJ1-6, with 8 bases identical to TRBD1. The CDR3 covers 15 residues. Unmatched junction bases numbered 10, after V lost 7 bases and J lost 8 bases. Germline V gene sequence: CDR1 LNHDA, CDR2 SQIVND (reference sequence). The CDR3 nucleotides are TGTGCCAGTAAATCCGGGACAGGTGAGGATTCACCCCTCCACTTT. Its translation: CASKSGTGEDSPLHF. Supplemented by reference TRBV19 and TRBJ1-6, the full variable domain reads DGGITQSPKYLFRKEGQNVTLSCEQNLNHDAMYWYRQDPGQGLRLIYYSQIVNDFQKGDIAEGYSVSREKKESFPLTVTSAQKNPTAFYLCASKSGTGEDSPLHFGNGTRLTVT.

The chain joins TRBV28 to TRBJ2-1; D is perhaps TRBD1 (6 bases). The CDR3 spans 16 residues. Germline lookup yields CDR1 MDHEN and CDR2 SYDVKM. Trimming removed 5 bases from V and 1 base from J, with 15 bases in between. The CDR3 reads CASSPIRQESYNEQFF. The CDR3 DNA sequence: TGTGCCAGCAGTCCGATTCGACAGGAATCCTACAATGAGCAGTTCTTC.

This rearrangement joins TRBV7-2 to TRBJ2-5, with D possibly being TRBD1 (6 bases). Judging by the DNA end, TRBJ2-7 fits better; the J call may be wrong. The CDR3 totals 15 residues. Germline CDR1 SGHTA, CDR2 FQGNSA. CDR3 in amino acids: CASSLVVGDNYEQYF. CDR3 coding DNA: TGTGCCAGCAGCTTAGTGGTGGGGGACAACTACGAGCAGTACTTC.

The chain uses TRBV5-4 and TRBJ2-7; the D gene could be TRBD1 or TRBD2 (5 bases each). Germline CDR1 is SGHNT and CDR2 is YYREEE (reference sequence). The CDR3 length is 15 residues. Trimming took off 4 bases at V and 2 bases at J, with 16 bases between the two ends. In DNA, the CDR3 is TGTGCCAGCAGCCGATACCGGGACGGCCCCTACGAGCAGTACTTC. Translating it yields CASSRYRDGPYEQYF.

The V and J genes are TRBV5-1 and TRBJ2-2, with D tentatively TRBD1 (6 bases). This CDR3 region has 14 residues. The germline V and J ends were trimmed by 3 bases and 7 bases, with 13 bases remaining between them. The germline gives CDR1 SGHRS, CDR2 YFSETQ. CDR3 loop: CASSWPTQGGELFF. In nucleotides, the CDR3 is TGCGCCAGCAGCTGGCCGACACAGGGCGGGGAGCTGTTTTTT.

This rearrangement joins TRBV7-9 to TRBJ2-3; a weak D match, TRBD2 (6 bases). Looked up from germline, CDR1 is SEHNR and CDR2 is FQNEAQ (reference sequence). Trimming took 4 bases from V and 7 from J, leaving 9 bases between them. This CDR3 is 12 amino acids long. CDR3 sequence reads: CASSSGGNTQYF. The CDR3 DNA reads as TGTGCCAGCAGCTCCGGGGGTAATACGCAGTATTTT.

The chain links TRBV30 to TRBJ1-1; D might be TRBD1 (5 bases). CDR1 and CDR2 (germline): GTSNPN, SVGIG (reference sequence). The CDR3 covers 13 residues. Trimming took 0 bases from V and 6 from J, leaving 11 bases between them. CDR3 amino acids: CAWSVPRVAEAFF. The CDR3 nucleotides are TGTGCCTGGAGTGTACCCAGGGTCGCTGAAGCTTTCTTT.

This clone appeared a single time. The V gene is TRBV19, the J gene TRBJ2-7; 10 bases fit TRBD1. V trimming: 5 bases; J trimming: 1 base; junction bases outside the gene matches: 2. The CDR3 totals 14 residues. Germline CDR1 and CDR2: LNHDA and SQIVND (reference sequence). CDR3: CASSWTGGSYEQYF. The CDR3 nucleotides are TGTGCCAGTAGTTGGACAGGGGGTTCCTACGAGCAGTACTTC.

The CDR3: CASSLNTGELFF. CDR3 in DNA: TGTGCCAGCAGCCTCAACACCGGGGAGCTGTTTTTT. The chain is built from TRBV2 and TRBJ2-2; D gene ambiguous. There are 12 residues in the CDR3. Trimming stripped 6 bases from V and 2 bases from J, with 4 bases between. Germline loops: CDR1 SNHLY, CDR2 FYNNEI.

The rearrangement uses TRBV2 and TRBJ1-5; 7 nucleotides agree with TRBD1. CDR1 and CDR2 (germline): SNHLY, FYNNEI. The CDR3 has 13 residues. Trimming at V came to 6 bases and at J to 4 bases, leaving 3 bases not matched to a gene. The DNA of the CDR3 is TGTGCCAGCAGCGGACAGGTTAATCAGCCCCAGCATTTT. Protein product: CASSGQVNQPQHF.

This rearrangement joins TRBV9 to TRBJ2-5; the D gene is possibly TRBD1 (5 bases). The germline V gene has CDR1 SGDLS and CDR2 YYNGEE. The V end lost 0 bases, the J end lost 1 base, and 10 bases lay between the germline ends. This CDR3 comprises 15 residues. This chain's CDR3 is CASSVGRALQETQYF. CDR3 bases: TGTGCCAGCAGCGTAGGCAGGGCCCTCCAAGAGACCCAGTACTTC.

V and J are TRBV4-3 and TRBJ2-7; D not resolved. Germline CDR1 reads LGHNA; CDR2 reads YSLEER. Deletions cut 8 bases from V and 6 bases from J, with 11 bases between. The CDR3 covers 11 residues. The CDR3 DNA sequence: TGCGCCAGCGGCGATTATTCCGAGCAGTACTTC. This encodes CASGDYSEQYF.

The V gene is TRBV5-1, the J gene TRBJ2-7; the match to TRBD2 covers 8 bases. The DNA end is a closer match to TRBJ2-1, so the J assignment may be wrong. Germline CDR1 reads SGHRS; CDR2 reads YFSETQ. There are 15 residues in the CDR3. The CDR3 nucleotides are TGCGCCAGCCAGCGGGGGAGCCACTCCTACAATGAGCAGTTCTTC. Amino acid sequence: CASQRGSHSYNEQFF.

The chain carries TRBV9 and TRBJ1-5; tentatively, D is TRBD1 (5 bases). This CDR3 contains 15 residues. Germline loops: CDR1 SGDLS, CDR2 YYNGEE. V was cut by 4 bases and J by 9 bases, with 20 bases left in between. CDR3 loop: CASSPGEGFGRPQHF. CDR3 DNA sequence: TGTGCCAGCAGCCCGGGGGAGGGATTCGGTCGGCCCCAGCATTTT. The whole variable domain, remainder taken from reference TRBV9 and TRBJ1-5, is DSGVTQTPKHLITATGQRVTLRCSPRSGDLSVYWYQQSLDQGLQFLIQYYNGEERAKGNILERFSAQQFPDLHSELNLSSLELGDSALYFCASSPGEGFGRPQHFGDGTRLSIL.

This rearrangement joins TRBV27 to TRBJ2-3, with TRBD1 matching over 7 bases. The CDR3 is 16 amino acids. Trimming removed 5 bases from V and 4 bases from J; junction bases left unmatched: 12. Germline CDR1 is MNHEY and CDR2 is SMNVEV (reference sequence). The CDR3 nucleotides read TGTGCCAGCAGTCCCCCACAGGGGCCATCCCCAGATACGCAGTATTTT. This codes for CASSPPQGPSPDTQYF.